These 16 T cell receptor beta chains came from one sample sequenced in a study of T cells in Graves' hyperthyroidism and ophthalmopathy (dated by TCRdb to about 2019). The library was generated by multiplex PCR. These reads were obtained on an Illumina HiSeq 2000. Amplification of TCR beta CDR3 regions was carried out from RNA transcripts. A first-round RT-PCR of the TCR CDR3 used the HTBI primer set with the Qiagen OneStep RT-PCR kit. TCRdb trimmed the raw reads at Q25, called clones with MiXCR and kept productive beta chains. Identical CDR3 protein sequences are pooled into one entry, listed with their most common genes and DNA. Across this sample there are over 300,000 distinct CDR3 sequences, with roughly 13% seen only once. 34% of the sample is held by the ten biggest clonotypes. The specimen sequenced was blood. The receptors stem from a woman aged 40 to 50 with Graves' ophthalmopathy.

This clonotype has more than one count but fewer than ten. The chain couples TRBV6-5 to TRBJ2-1; 11 nucleotides agree with TRBD2. Trimming removed 3 bases from V and 4 bases from J; junction bases left unmatched: 5. This CDR3 comprises 16 residues. Germline values: CDR1 MNHEY, CDR2 SVGAGI. The CDR3 DNA sequence: TGTGCCAGCAGTTATACCGGGACTAGCGGATACAATGAGCAGTTCTTC. It translates to CASSYTGTSGYNEQFF.

Turning to this clonotype: The germline gene is not matched at one end of the junction; a read error may be the cause. The chain combines TRBV20-1 with TRBJ2-2; D is possibly TRBD1 (6 bases). CDR1 is DFQATT, CDR2 SNEGSKA, per germline (reference sequence). This CDR3 has 16 amino acids. The CDR3 sequence: CSAGDHTQGNTGELFF. The CDR3 DNA reads as TGCAGTGCTGGAGACCACACACAGGGGAACACCGGGGAGCTGTTTTTT.

The table lists this clonotype with a few counts. The chain recombines TRBV5-1 with TRBJ2-1, with TRBD1 identical over 7 bases. The CDR3 is 13 amino acids. The germline V gene encodes CDR1 SGHRS and CDR2 YFSETQ. With 4 bases clipped from V and 7 bases from J, the junction kept 5 bases outside the gene matches. CDR3 in DNA: TGCGCCAGCAGCCGCCGGACAGGAAATGAGCAGTTCTTC. The encoded protein is CASSRRTGNEQFF.

The chain joins TRBV19 to TRBJ2-4; D possibly matches TRBD1 or TRBD2 (5 bases each). The CDR3 sequence is 15 residues long. V dropped 5 bases and J dropped 4 bases, with 15 bases sitting between them. From germline, CDR1 is LNHDA and CDR2 SQIVND (reference sequence). The DNA of the CDR3 is TGTGCCAGTAGTGCTTTAGGTTGGGGGAAAAACATTCAGTACTTC. As protein: CASSALGWGKNIQYF.

CDR3 region: CASSPFGGLNTGELFF. The CDR3 region has the DNA TGCGCCAGCAGCCCATTCGGGGGCCTGAACACCGGGGAGCTGTTTTTT. The genes are TRBV5-1 and TRBJ2-2; the D gene could be TRBD1 or TRBD2 (6 bases each). Trimming stripped 4 bases from V and 1 base from J, with 14 bases between. The CDR3 runs 16 residues. The germline gives CDR1 SGHRS, CDR2 YFSETQ.

The sample holds many counts of this clonotype. The chain couples TRBV9 to TRBJ2-3; TRBD2 might be the D (6 bases). With 2 bases removed from V and 4 bases from J, the gap between germline ends came to 14 bases. Per germline, CDR1 SGDLS and CDR2 YYNGEE. The CDR3 has 15 amino acids. In DNA form, the CDR3 reads TGTGCCAGCAGCGTTTCCCTCGGGGGACCAGATACGCAGTATTTT. Its translation is CASSVSLGGPDTQYF.

This clonotype was seen repeatedly, ten times or more. The chain employs TRBV2 and TRBJ1-5, with D possibly matching TRBD1 (6 bases). This CDR3 has 13 amino acids. CDR1 SNHLY and CDR2 FYNNEI come from the germline V gene. V was cut by 7 bases and J by 3 bases, with 10 bases left in between. CDR3 bases: TGTGCCAGCACTCAGGGGAACAATCAGCCCCAGCATTTT. It encodes CASTQGNNQPQHF.

This clonotype was seen more than once but under ten times. The rearrangement joins TRBV7-9 to TRBJ2-7; maybe TRBD1 (5 bases). The CDR3 is 15 amino acids. Trimming took off 1 base at V and 1 base at J, with 11 bases between the two ends. CDR1 is SEHNR and CDR2 is FQNEAQ in the germline V gene (reference sequence). This CDR3 is CASSLGAGPSYEQYF. For the CDR3, the DNA is TGTGCCAGCAGCTTAGGGGCAGGGCCGTCCTACGAGCAGTACTTC.

This clonotype was picked up many times. The chain recombines TRBV29-1 with TRBJ1-4, with 8 bases aligning to TRBD1. Losses at the gene ends were 7 bases for V and 5 bases for J; bases not matched to a gene: 3. There are 12 residues in the CDR3. Germline V gene data show CDR1 as SQVTM and CDR2 as ANQGSEA. The CDR3: CSGRTGNEKLFF. The CDR3 region has the DNA TGCAGCGGCAGGACAGGGAATGAAAAACTGTTTTTT. The whole variable domain, remainder taken from reference TRBV29-1 and TRBJ1-4, is SAVISQKPSRDICQRGTSLTIQCQVDSQVTMMFWYRQQPGQSLTLIATANQGSEATYESGFVIDKFPISRPNLTFSTLTVSNMSPEDSSIYLCSGRTGNEKLFFGSGTQLSVL.

This clonotype is large within its sample. The CDR3 DNA follows: TGTGCCAACAAACAGGGGGCGGATTCACCCCTCCACTTT. Its translation: CANKQGADSPLHF. The chain recombines TRBV10-3 with TRBJ1-6; TRBD1 aligns across 9 bases. Per germline, CDR1 ENHRY and CDR2 SYGVKD. Losses at the gene ends were 10 bases for V and 8 bases for J; bases not matched to a gene: 6. There are 13 residues in the CDR3.

The sample holds many counts of this clonotype. The V call is TRBV28, the J call TRBJ1-1; 8 nucleotides line up with TRBD1. Germline CDR1 is MDHEN and CDR2 is SYDVKM. Trimming at V came to 4 bases and at J to 6 bases, leaving 10 bases not matched to a gene. The CDR3 has 15 residues. The CDR3 coding sequence is TGTGCCAGCAGTTCCCAGGGGGCGCTGAGCGCTGAAGCTTTCTTT. Protein product: CASSSQGALSAEAFF.

This clonotype was found a few times. The rearrangement joins TRBV18 to TRBJ2-7; the D is unclear. The CDR3 runs 14 residues. V was cut by 6 bases and J by 4 bases, with 16 bases left in between. Germline lookup yields CDR1 KGHSH and CDR2 LQKENI. CDR3 coding DNA: TGTGCCAGCTCCGACGAGTGGGGATTTTACGAGCAGTACTTC. Amino acids: CASSDEWGFYEQYF.

This clonotype was counted a few times. CDR3 sequence reads: CSVEGRGDRGTDTQYF. CDR3 nucleotides: TGCAGCGTTGAAGGACGCGGGGACAGGGGCACAGATACGCAGTATTTT. V usage is TRBV29-1 and J usage is TRBJ2-3; 9 nucleotides agree with TRBD1. The CDR3 has 16 residues. Germline CDR1 reads SQVTM; CDR2 reads ANQGSEA. With 1 base clipped from V and 1 base from J, the junction kept 6 bases outside the gene matches.

The sample holds many counts of this clonotype. The gene calls are TRBV10-3 and TRBJ1-5; a weak D match, TRBD1 (6 bases). The CDR3 consists of 14 residues. Trimming stripped 4 bases from V and 4 bases from J, with 11 bases between. CDR1 is ENHRY, CDR2 SYGVKD, per germline. The CDR3 DNA reads TGTGCCATCAGTGGAGGGGGGGTTAATCAGCCCCAGCATTTT. Its translation is CAISGGGVNQPQHF.

This clonotype has at least ten counts. The chain recombines TRBV6-6 with TRBJ1-1, with D hard to call. V was cut by 2 bases and J by 11 bases, with 12 bases left in between. There are 12 residues in the CDR3. Germline V CDR1 and CDR2: MNHNY, SVGAGI (reference sequence). CDR3 nucleotides: TGTGCCAGCAGTTACGCGGGTGGGGATGCTTTCTTT. Protein product: CASSYAGGDAFF.

This clonotype was detected many times. The chain joins TRBV6-1 to TRBJ1-5, with D unclear. The germline V and J ends were trimmed by 2 bases and 4 bases, with 18 bases remaining between them. This CDR3 contains 17 residues. Germline values: CDR1 MNHNS, CDR2 SASEGT. DNA for the CDR3: TGTGCCAGCAGTGAATTTATTTCGGGTTTGAGGAATCAGCCCCAGCATTTT. Its protein product is CASSEFISGLRNQPQHF.